The 4 T cell receptor beta chains below come from one sample, sequenced in a study of technical replicates of blood from a handful of donors (dated by TCRdb to between 2016 and 2019). The library was produced with the immunoSEQ multiplex PCR assay. The source is immuneACCESS, and TCRdb retained only in-frame sequences with V and J called. Part of the clones is not carried over; for the studies checked, unresolved V genes explain less than half of this, and the remainder is unexplained. The sample yields tens of thousands of clones; roughly 90% were counted once. The leading ten clones occupy over 0.35% of the sample. Sequenced material: T cells isolated from PBMCs. These receptors were obtained from a human donor in good health.

This chain uses TRBV11-2 with TRBJ2-7, with D possibly matching TRBD1 (6 bases). CDR1 is SGHAT and CDR2 is FQNNGV in the germline V gene. The CDR3 has 14 amino acids. V was pared by 4 bases and J by 2 bases, with 12 bases between. The CDR3 here is CASSSGTFAYEQYF. In nucleotides, the CDR3 is TGTGCCAGCAGCTCCGGGACATTTGCCTACGAGCAGTACTTC.

This chain joins TRBV6-1 and TRBJ1-5; D call uncertain. CDR1 is MNHNS and CDR2 is SASEGT in the germline V gene. V was clipped by 5 bases and J by 6 bases, with 5 bases between them. CDR3 length: 11 amino acids. The CDR3 bases are TGTGCCAGCAGTACAATTCAGCCCCAGCATTTT. Protein product: CASSTIQPQHF.

The rearrangement links TRBV30 to TRBJ2-4; weak D call: TRBD2 (6 bases). Germline V lookup: CDR1 GTSNPN, CDR2 SVGIG (reference sequence). The CDR3 has 16 amino acids. The V end lost 0 bases, the J end lost 0 bases, and 12 bases lay between the germline ends. The CDR3 sequence is CAWSVGSGLAKNIQYF. The CDR3 DNA is TGTGCCTGGAGTGTAGGTAGCGGCCTAGCCAAAAACATTCAGTACTTC.

This clone occurred once. The V gene is TRBV15, the J gene TRBJ1-5; perhaps TRBD1 as D (5 bases). V shed 5 bases and J shed 8 bases, with 16 bases lying between them. CDR3 size: 14 residues. Germline CDR1 reads LNHNV; CDR2 reads YYDKDF (reference sequence). CDR3: CATSENGGLEPQHF. CDR3 DNA sequence: TGTGCCACCAGCGAGAACGGGGGGTTGGAGCCCCAGCATTTT.